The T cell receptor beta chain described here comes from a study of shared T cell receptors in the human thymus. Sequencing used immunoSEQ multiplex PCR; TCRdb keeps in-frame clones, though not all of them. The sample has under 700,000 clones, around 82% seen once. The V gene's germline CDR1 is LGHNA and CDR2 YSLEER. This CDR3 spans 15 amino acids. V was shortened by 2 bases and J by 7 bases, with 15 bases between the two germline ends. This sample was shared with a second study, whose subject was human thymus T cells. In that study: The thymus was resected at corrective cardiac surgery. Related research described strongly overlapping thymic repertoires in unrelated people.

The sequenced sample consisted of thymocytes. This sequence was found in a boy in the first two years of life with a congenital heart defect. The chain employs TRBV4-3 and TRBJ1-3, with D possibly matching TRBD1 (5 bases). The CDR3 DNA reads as TGCGCCAGCAGCCAACTTCGGGGGATCGGTAACACCATATATTTT. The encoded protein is CASSQLRGIGNTIYF.